Listed below are T cell receptor beta chains from one sample, sequenced in a study of identifying expanded T cells in peripheral blood. Libraries were prepared by immunoSEQ multiplex PCR; TCRdb keeps only in-frame clonotypes and omits some of them. The table has 120,000 or so clones, around 84% seen once. The sequenced sample consisted of blood. The receptor source for this set is a person between 18 and 69 years old in good health. The CDR3 runs from the conserved cysteine through the conserved F or W. D genes are given only for firm matches. Clone size is not always given. Where it is, it says once, few, many or a class for expanded clones.

D gene,clone size,J gene,V gene,CDR3 protein,CDR3 DNA
-,-,TRBJ2-7,TRBV7-2,CASSSAYEQYF,TGTGCCAGCAGCTCAGCCTACGAGCAGTACTTC
TRBD1,-,TRBJ1-2,TRBV28,CASHNLRSTGRGYGYTF,TGTGCCAGCCACAACCTAAGATCGACAGGGCGAGGCTATGGCTACACCTTC
-,-,TRBJ1-2,TRBV20-1,CSASAGYGYTF,TGCAGTGCTAGTGCAGGCTATGGCTACACCTTC
-,-,TRBJ2-1,TRBV7-9,CASSLTRYEQFF,TGTGCCAGCAGCTTAACCAGGTATGAGCAGTTCTTC
-,-,TRBJ1-2,TRBV6-5,CASHGRVSNGYTF,TGTGCCAGCCATGGAAGGGTTAGTAATGGCTACACCTTC
TRBD1,-,TRBJ1-3,TRBV29-1,CSVWDREAGNTIYF,TGCAGCGTTTGGGACAGGGAAGCTGGAAACACCATATATTTT
TRBD1,once,TRBJ2-7,TRBV4-3,CASSQGATGELYEQYF,TGCGCCAGCAGCCAAGGGGCTACAGGGGAACTTTACGAGCAGTACTTC
-,-,TRBJ2-7,TRBV6-6,CASSGSSYEQYF,TGTGCCAGCTCTGGGAGCTCCTACGAGCAGTACTTC
-,-,TRBJ1-2,TRBV6-1,CASSERTGRANYGYTF,TGTGCCAGCAGTGAGAGGACCGGCCGAGCTAACTATGGCTACACCTTC
-,-,TRBJ2-7,TRBV6-6,CASSSPEASYEQYF,TGTGCCAGCAGCAGCCCGGAGGCCTCATACGAGCAGTACTTC
-,-,TRBJ2-7,TRBV4-3,CASSQGGGPGPQYF,TGCGCCAGCAGCCAAGGGGGGGGCCCTGGTCCGCAGTACTTC
-,-,TRBJ2-1,TRBV7-6,CASSLDAWAYNEQFF,TGTGCCAGCAGCTTAGATGCTTGGGCCTACAATGAGCAGTTCTTC
-,-,TRBJ2-3,TRBV11-3,CASSPLRTTDTQYF,TGTGCCAGCAGCCCCCTTAGAACCACAGATACGCAGTATTTT
-,-,TRBJ2-3,TRBV7-9,CASSLPLGYF,TGTGCCAGCAGCTTACCCCTGGGATATTTT
-,-,TRBJ2-3,TRBV25-1,CASLTGPWSVKNTDTQYF,TGTGCCAGCTTGACAGGCCCGTGGTCTGTGAAGAACACAGATACGCAGTATTTT
-,once,TRBJ1-2,TRBV7-9,CASSSLLEAGYTF,TGTGCCAGCAGCTCGCTTTTAGAGGCCGGCTACACCTTC
-,few,TRBJ2-7,TRBV30,CAWSPGREQYF,TGTGCCTGGTCCCCGGGGCGCGAGCAGTACTTC
TRBD1,-,TRBJ2-7,TRBV5-4,CASSRQGSDEQYF,TGTGCCAGCAGCAGACAGGGTTCCGACGAGCAGTACTTC
-,-,TRBJ2-7,TRBV5-1,CASSLSHSTDEQYF,TGCGCCAGCAGCTTGTCGCATTCGACGGACGAGCAGTACTTC
-,-,TRBJ2-1,TRBV9,CASSVSTGTYNEQFF,TGTGCCAGCAGCGTATCAACAGGTACATACAATGAGCAGTTCTTC
-,few,TRBJ2-2,TRBV4-1,CASSRQGELFF,TGCGCCAGCAGCCGGCAGGGGGAGCTGTTTTTT
-,-,TRBJ2-7,TRBV7-9,CASSPRIIPYEQYF,TGTGCCAGCAGCCCTAGAATTATTCCCTACGAGCAGTACTTC
-,-,TRBJ2-3,TRBV2,CASSDKGITDTQYF,TGTGCCAGCAGTGATAAAGGTATCACAGATACGCAGTATTTT
-,-,TRBJ2-1,TRBV4-3,CASSQDSRAGQFF,TGCGCCAGCAGCCAAGATTCCCGGGCGGGGCAGTTCTTC
TRBD1,-,TRBJ2-7,TRBV7-9,CASSLVGGRSSYEQYF,TGTGCCAGCAGCTTAGTAGGGGGCAGAAGCTCCTACGAGCAGTACTTC
TRBD1,-,TRBJ2-7,TRBV6-6,CASYDRGHEQYF,TGTGCCAGCTACGACAGGGGGCACGAGCAGTACTTC
-,-,TRBJ1-6,TRBV25-1,CASKAVSNSPLHF,TGTGCCAGCAAGGCAGTCAGTAATTCACCCCTCCACTTT
-,-,TRBJ1-5,TRBV7-2,CASSLVGSNQPQHF,TGTGCCAGCAGCTTGGTAGGGTCTAATCAGCCCCAGCATTTT
-,-,TRBJ1-2,TRBV25-1,CASSAGYGGGDGYTF,TGTGCCAGCAGTGCGGGATATGGCGGAGGGGATGGCTACACCTTC
-,-,TRBJ2-3,TRBV18,CASSPPGGPDTQYF,TGTGCCAGCTCACCACCGGGGGGGCCGGATACGCAGTATTTT
TRBD1,-,TRBJ2-2,TRBV7-2,CASSLGTGAYTGELFF,TGTGCCAGCAGCTTAGGGACAGGGGCCTACACCGGGGAGCTGTTTTTT
-,-,TRBJ1-1,TRBV29-1,CSVEEVGTEAFF,TGCAGCGTTGAAGAAGTAGGGACTGAAGCTTTCTTT
-,-,TRBJ1-2,TRBV7-2,CASSSLWGNNGYTF,TGTGCCAGCAGCTCCCTATGGGGGAATAATGGCTACACCTTC
-,few,TRBJ1-3,TRBV7-8,CASSEDLISGNTIYF,TGTGCCAGCAGCGAAGACCTAATATCTGGAAACACCATATATTTT
-,-,TRBJ1-5,TRBV5-5,CASSEGRGYQPQHF,TGTGCCAGCAGCGAGGGCAGGGGCTATCAGCCCCAGCATTTT
-,-,TRBJ1-1,TRBV21-1,CARQGNTEAFF,TGTGCCAGACAGGGAAACACTGAAGCTTTCTTT
-,-,TRBJ2-2,TRBV5-4,CASTRDVGELFF,TGTGCCAGCACCCGGGACGTCGGGGAGCTGTTTTTT
-,-,TRBJ1-2,TRBV28,CASSSPNSPRSYGYTF,TGTGCCAGCAGCTCCCCTAACAGCCCGAGGAGCTATGGCTACACCTTC
TRBD1,-,TRBJ2-7,TRBV10-2,CASRHDRGSPYEQYF,TGCGCCAGCAGGCACGACAGGGGATCGCCCTACGAGCAGTACTTC
-,-,TRBJ1-2,TRBV2,CASSAGTLTDSYGYTF,TGTGCCAGCAGTGCGGGGACCCTGACTGACAGTTATGGCTACACCTTC
-,-,TRBJ2-5,TRBV11-2,CASSLFMGAVETQYF,TGTGCCAGCAGCTTATTCATGGGCGCTGTAGAGACCCAGTACTTC
-,once,TRBJ1-1,TRBV18,CASSPRQKSDTEAFF,TGTGCCAGCTCACCACGGCAGAAATCGGACACTGAAGCTTTCTTT
-,-,TRBJ1-1,TRBV11-2,CASSSLYGNTEAFF,TGTGCCAGCAGCTCGCTTTATGGGAACACTGAAGCTTTCTTT
-,-,TRBJ2-5,TRBV6-1,CASSEAIRGTQYF,TGTGCCAGCAGTGAAGCGATAAGAGGGACCCAGTACTTC
-,few,TRBJ1-6,TRBV7-3,CASSPTRDSPLHF,TGTGCCAGCAGTCCGACCCGGGATTCACCCCTCCACTTT
-,-,TRBJ1-6,TRBV15,CATSREGVLTSPLHF,TGTGCCACCAGCAGAGAGGGAGTTCTCACTTCACCCCTCCACTTT
-,-,TRBJ1-5,TRBV19,CASSNQGSYSNQPQHF,TGTGCCAGTAGTAACCAGGGGAGCTATAGCAATCAGCCCCAGCATTTT
-,-,TRBJ2-1,TRBV14,CASSQARGITYNEQFF,TGTGCCAGCAGCCAAGCGAGGGGGATAACCTACAATGAGCAGTTCTTC
-,-,TRBJ2-7,TRBV4-3,CASSQVFRGPPYEQYF,TGCGCCAGCAGCCAAGTTTTCAGGGGCCCCCCCTACGAGCAGTACTTC
TRBD1,-,TRBJ1-3,TRBV5-6,CASSPLGGAGVYPGNTIYF,TGTGCCAGCAGCCCCCTAGGGGGCGCAGGTGTATATCCTGGAAACACCATATATTTT